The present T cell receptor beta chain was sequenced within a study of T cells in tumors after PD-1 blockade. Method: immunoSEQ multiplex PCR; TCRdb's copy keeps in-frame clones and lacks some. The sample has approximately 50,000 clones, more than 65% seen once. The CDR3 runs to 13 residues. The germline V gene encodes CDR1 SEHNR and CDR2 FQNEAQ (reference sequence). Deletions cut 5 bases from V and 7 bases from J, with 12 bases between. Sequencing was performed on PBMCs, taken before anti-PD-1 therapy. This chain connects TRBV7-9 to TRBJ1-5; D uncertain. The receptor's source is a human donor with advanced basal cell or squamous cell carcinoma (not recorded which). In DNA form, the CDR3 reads TGTGCCAGCAGCGAGTCCCTGCGGCAGCCCCAGCATTTT. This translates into CASSESLRQPQHF.